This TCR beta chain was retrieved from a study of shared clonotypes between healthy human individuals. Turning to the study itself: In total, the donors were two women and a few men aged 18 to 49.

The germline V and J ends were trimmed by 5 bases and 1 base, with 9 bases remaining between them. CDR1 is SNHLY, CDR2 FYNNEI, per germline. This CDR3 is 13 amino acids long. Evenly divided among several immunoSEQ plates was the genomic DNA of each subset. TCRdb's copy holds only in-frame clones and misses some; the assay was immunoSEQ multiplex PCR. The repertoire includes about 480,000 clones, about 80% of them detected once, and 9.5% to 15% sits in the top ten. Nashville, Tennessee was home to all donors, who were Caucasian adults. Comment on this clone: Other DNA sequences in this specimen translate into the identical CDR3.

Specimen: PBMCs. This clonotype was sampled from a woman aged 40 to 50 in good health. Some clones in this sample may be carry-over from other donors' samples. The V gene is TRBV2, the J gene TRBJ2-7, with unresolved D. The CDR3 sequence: CASSRDRSYEQYF. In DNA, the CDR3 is TGTGCCAGCAGTCGAGACCGGTCCTACGAGCAGTACTTC.